This TCR beta chain was recorded in a study of T cells in Graves' hyperthyroidism and ophthalmopathy. It was RNA transcripts that yielded the amplified TCR beta CDR3 regions. The study used the HTBI primer set for a first-round RT-PCR of the TCR CDR3. From the multiplex PCR reads, TCRdb called clonotypes with MiXCR, one entry per CDR3 protein. The sample includes around 99,000 distinct CDR3 sequences, about a sixth of them seen just once. As for this clonotype: Antigen: not known.

Findings of the study overall: Through a model of 13 V-J features, ophthalmopathy was separated from stable hyperthyroidism.

V gave up 4 bases and J gave up 4 bases; unmatched junction bases: 5. The CDR3 covers 16 residues. Germline lookup yields CDR1 MNHEY and CDR2 SVGAGI. The sequence was obtained from a woman aged 45-65 years with Graves' hyperthyroidism. The material sequenced was blood. The chain combines TRBV6-5 with TRBJ2-7; 15 bases match TRBD2. Here the CDR3 DNA reads TGTGCCAGCAGTTTTGGGACTAGCGGGAGGCTGTACGAGCAGTACTTC. Translated, it gives CASSFGTSGRLYEQYF.